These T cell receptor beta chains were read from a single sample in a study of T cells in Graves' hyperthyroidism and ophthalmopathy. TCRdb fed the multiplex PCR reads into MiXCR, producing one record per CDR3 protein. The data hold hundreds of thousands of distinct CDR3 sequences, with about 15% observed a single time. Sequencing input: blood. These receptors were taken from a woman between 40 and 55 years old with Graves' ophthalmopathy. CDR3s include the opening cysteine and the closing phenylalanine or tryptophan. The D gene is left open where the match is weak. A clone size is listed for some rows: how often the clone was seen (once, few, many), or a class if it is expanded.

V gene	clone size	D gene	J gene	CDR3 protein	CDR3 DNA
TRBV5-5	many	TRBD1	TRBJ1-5	CASSWDSFNQPQHF	TGTGCCAGCAGCTGGGACAGTTTCAATCAGCCCCAGCATTTT
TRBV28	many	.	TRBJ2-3	CASSLWGSEADTQYF	TGTGCCAGCAGTTTGTGGGGGAGTGAGGCAGATACGCAGTATTTT
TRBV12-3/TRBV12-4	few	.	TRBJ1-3	CASRGGSYSGNTIYF	TGTGCCAGCAGGGGGGGATCCTACTCTGGAAACACCATATATTTT
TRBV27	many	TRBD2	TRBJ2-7	CASSLRGGGSPYEQYF	TGTGCCAGCAGTTTACGGGGCGGGGGGTCCCCCTACGAGCAGTACTTC
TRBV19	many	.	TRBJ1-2	CASSTTGNYGYTF	TGTGCCAGCAGCACTACAGGAAACTATGGCTACACCTTC
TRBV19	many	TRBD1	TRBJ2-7	CATTGQVAYEQYF	TGTGCCACAACGGGACAGGTTGCCTACGAGCAGTACTTC
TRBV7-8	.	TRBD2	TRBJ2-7	CASSLTSVSTEQYF	TGTGCCAGCAGCTTAACTAGCGTGAGTACGGAGCAGTACTTC
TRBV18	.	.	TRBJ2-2	CASSLVASNTGELFF	TGTGCCAGCTCATTAGTCGCCTCGAACACCGGGGAGCTGTTTTTT
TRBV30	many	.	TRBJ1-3	CAWSVGEGNTIYF	TGTGCCTGGAGTGTCGGAGAAGGAAACACCATATATTTT
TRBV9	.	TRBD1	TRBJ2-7	CASSVGPPTGHTYYEQYF	TGTGCCAGCAGCGTAGGACCTCCGACAGGGCATACGTACTACGAGCAGTACTTC
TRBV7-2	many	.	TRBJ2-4	CASSLANRIQYF	TGTGCCAGCAGCTTAGCGAATAGGATTCAGTACTTC
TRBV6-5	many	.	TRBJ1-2	CASSYQRGINYGYTF	TGTGCCAGCAGTTACCAGCGGGGGATTAACTATGGCTACACCTTC
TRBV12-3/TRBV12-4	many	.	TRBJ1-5	CASRGGPRVSNQPQHF	TGTGCCAGCAGGGGGGGTCCTCGGGTGAGCAATCAGCCCCAGCATTTT
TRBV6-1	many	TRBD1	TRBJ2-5	CASSAELPGQFLQETQYF	TGTGCCAGCAGCGCCGAATTACCGGGACAGTTTCTCCAAGAGACCCAGTACTTC
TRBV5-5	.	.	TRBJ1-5	CASSLGSSSQPQHF	TGTGCCAGCAGCTTGGGGTCTTCCAGTCAGCCCCAGCATTTT
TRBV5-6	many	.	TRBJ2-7	CASSWWGAAPYEQYF	TGTGCCAGCAGCTGGTGGGGGGCGGCACCCTACGAGCAGTACTTC
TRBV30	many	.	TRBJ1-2	CAWSTGPNYGYTF	TGTGCCTGGAGTACTGGCCCTAACTATGGCTACACCTTC
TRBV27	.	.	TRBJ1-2	CASSLNPYDSDYGYTF	TGTGCCAGCAGTTTAAACCCCTATGACAGCGACTATGGCTACACCTTC
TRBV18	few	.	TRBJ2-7	CASSPPGDLVTYEQYF	TGTGCCAGCTCACCCCCCGGGGATTTAGTCACCTACGAGCAGTACTTC
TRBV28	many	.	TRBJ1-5	CASSFSMGNQPQHF	TGTGCCAGCAGTTTCTCTATGGGGAATCAGCCCCAGCATTTT
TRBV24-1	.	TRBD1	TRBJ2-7	CATDIQGNPGHEQYF	TGTGCCACCGACATACAGGGGAACCCCGGGCACGAGCAGTACTTC
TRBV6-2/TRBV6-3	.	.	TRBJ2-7	CASSTRGTSYEQYF	TGTGCCAGCAGTACGCGGGGCACCTCCTACGAGCAGTACTTC
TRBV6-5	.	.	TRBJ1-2	CASSYSNRAGEGYTF	TGTGCCAGCAGTTACTCTAACAGGGCGGGTGAAGGCTACACCTTC
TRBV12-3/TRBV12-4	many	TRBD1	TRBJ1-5	CASSFSTSGQGWRQPQHF	TGTGCCAGCAGTTTTTCGACTTCGGGACAGGGGTGGAGGCAGCCCCAGCATTTT
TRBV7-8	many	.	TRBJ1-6	CASSLTGTLYGSPLHF	TGTGCCAGCAGCTTAACCGGGACCCTATATGGTTCACCCCTCCACTTT
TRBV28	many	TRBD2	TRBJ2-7	CASSSLAGSFEQYF	TGTGCCAGCAGTAGTCTAGCGGGATCCTTCGAGCAGTACTTC
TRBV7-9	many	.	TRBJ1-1	CASSLSQINTEAFF	TGTGCCAGCAGCTTAAGTCAGATAAACACTGAAGCTTTCTTT